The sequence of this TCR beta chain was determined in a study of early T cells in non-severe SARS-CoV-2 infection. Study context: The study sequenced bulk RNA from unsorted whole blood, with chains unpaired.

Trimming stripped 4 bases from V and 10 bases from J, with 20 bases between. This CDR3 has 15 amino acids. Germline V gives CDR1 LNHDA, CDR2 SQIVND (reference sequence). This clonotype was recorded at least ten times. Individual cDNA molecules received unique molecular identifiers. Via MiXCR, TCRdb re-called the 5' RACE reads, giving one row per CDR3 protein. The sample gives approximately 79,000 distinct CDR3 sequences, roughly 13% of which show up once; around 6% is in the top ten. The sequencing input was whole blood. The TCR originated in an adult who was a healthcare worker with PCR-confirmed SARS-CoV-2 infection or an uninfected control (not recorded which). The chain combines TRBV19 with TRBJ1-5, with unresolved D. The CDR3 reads CASSNGRTDKSPQHF. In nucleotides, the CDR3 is TGTGCCAGTAGTAACGGCCGGACGGATAAGAGTCCCCAGCATTTT.